The clone carrying this TCR beta chain came up once. Recruits, aged about 18 to 90 years, lived in around 24 US areas. These data come from a study of blood T cell repertoires in COVID-19. Germline-derived CDR1 and CDR2 are SGHDT and YYEEEE. The CDR3 extends over 15 amino acids. The V end lost 1 base, the J end lost 3 bases, and 11 bases lay between the germline ends. Some clones are missing from TCRdb's copy, which holds only in-frame ones; the method was immunoSEQ multiplex PCR. The data show under 200,000 clones, with about 82% seen just once and about 6% held by the top ten. Sequenced: PBMCs or T cells enriched from blood (not recorded which). This rearrangement joins TRBV5-6 to TRBJ1-3; possible D gene TRBD1, 6 bases. This TCR was recovered from a man aged 40-55 years with acute COVID-19. This CDR3 is CASSLRQGYGNTIYF. In DNA form, the CDR3 reads TGTGCCAGCAGCTTGAGGCAGGGGTATGGAAACACCATATATTTT. The variable domain in full, completed from reference TRBV5-6 and TRBJ1-3, reads DAGVTQSPTHLIKTRGQQVTLRCSPKSGHDTVSWYQQALGQGPQFIFQYYEEEERQRGNFPDRFSGHQFPNYSSELNVNALLLGDSALYLCASSLRQGYGNTIYFGEGSWLTVV.